These 22 T cell receptor beta chains were all obtained from the same sample, sequenced in a study of shared clonotypes between healthy human individuals. It was CD45RO-negative cells, positively selected for CCR7, that made up naive CD8 cells, with terminally differentiated effector memory CD45RA+ cells excluded. This table comes from immunoSEQ multiplex PCR, and its TCRdb copy is limited to in-frame clones, with some not included. The sample gives around 1.9 million clones, approximately 94% of which show up once; under 2% is in the top ten. The sequenced sample consisted of naive CD8+ T cells from PBMCs. The source is a man aged 18-30 years in good health. Some clones in this sample may be carry-over from other donors' samples.

The chain has TRBV19 and TRBJ1-1; D call uncertain. Trimming removed 3 bases from V and 5 bases from J, with 10 bases in between. Germline CDR1 reads LNHDA; CDR2 reads SQIVND (reference sequence). The CDR3 is 13 residues long. CDR3 nucleotides: TGTGCCAGTAGTATGGAAGGCAGGACTGAAGCTTTCTTT. Translation gives CASSMEGRTEAFF.

The chain has TRBV4-1 and TRBJ2-1; 9 bases agree with TRBD1. Germline V lookup: CDR1 MGHRA, CDR2 YSYEKL. The CDR3 totals 15 residues. Trimming took 3 bases from V and 10 from J; bases not matched to a gene: 10. The CDR3 bases are TGCGCCAGCAGCCACGTGGACAGGGGAGACGCCGAGCAGTTCTTC. It codes for CASSHVDRGDAEQFF.

In this sample, this clone turned up a few times. The chain links TRBV28 to TRBJ1-4; 9 bases fit TRBD1. With V trimmed by 6 bases and J by 8 bases, 7 bases remained unmatched. The CDR3 contains 14 residues. In germline, CDR1 is MDHEN, CDR2 SYDVKM. The CDR3, as DNA: TGTGCCAGCAGCAAAAACAGGGGGCGGGAAAAACTGTTTTTT. Translated, it gives CASSKNRGREKLFF. Based on the CDR3 plus reference TRBV28 and TRBJ1-4, the full variable domain is DVKVTQSSRYLVKRTGEKVFLECVQDMDHENMFWYRQDPGLGLRLIYFSYDVKMKEKGDIPEGYSVSREKKERFSLILESASTNQTSMYLCASSKNRGREKLFFGSGTQLSVL.

The gene calls are TRBV5-1 and TRBJ2-7, with 8 bases fitting TRBD2. The CDR3 has 23 residues. V trimming: 0 bases; J trimming: 7 bases; junction bases outside the gene matches: 33. Germline loops: CDR1 SGHRS, CDR2 YFSETQ. CDR3 nucleotide sequence: TGCGCCAGCAGCTTGGGTCGAGGTCAGTTGTCGGTCGAGCGGGAGCCCCTTTGGAAGGAGCAGTACTTC. Protein product: CASSLGRGQLSVEREPLWKEQYF.

A few counts support this clone. This chain joins TRBV19 and TRBJ1-2; no definite D call. CDR1 LNHDA and CDR2 SQIVND come from the germline V gene (reference sequence). V lost 3 bases, J lost 2 bases, and 7 bases lay in between. The CDR3 totals 13 residues. The CDR3 loop reads CASSIIQNYGYTF. The CDR3 nucleotides read TGTGCCAGTAGTATTATCCAGAACTATGGCTACACCTTC.

The rearrangement uses TRBV9 and TRBJ2-7, with 9 bases aligning to TRBD1. With V trimmed by 3 bases and J by 0 bases, 4 bases remained unmatched. The germline V gene has CDR1 SGDLS and CDR2 YYNGEE. The CDR3 sequence is 15 residues long. DNA for the CDR3: TGTGCCAGCAGCGGAACAGGGGGCGCCTCCTACGAGCAGTACTTC. Its protein product is CASSGTGGASYEQYF. Drawing the rest from reference TRBV9 and TRBJ2-7, the complete variable domain is DSGVTQTPKHLITATGQRVTLRCSPRSGDLSVYWYQQSLDQGLQFLIQYYNGEERAKGNILERFSAQQFPDLHSELNLSSLELGDSALYFCASSGTGGASYEQYFGPGTRLTVT.

This clone was seen only once. The sample holds other DNA sequences that translate to the same CDR3. V usage is TRBV29-1 and J usage is TRBJ2-7; D gene ambiguous. Germline loops: CDR1 SQVTM, CDR2 ANQGSEA. The CDR3 covers 13 residues. V was pared by 4 bases and J by 1 base, with 11 bases between. CDR3 in DNA: TGCAGCGTTGGGTCAGGATCATCCTACGAGCAGTACTTC. This codes for CSVGSGSSYEQYF.

Remarks on this clone: Other DNA sequences within the sample encode an identical CDR3. This chain connects TRBV7-9 to TRBJ2-5, with 10 positions matching TRBD1. J lost 4 bases, V lost 4 bases, and 3 bases had no gene match. The CDR3 runs 14 residues. Germline V CDR1 and CDR2: SEHNR, FQNEAQ (reference sequence). CDR3 in DNA: TGTGCCAGCAGCTCCCGGACAGGGGGAGAGACCCAGTACTTC. Translating gives CASSSRTGGETQYF.

This rearrangement joins TRBV27 to TRBJ2-7; tentatively, D is TRBD1 (9 bases). This CDR3 has 17 residues. V was cut by 5 bases and J by 2 bases, with 22 bases left in between. CDR1 and CDR2 from the germline V gene are MNHEY and SMNVEV (reference sequence). The CDR3 region is CASSLRQGVSGAYEQYF. The CDR3 coding sequence is TGTGCCAGCAGTCTCCGACAGGGGGTTAGCGGGGCCTACGAGCAGTACTTC.

The chain links TRBV4-2 to TRBJ2-7; 7 positions agree with TRBD1. Trimming cost V 4 bases and J 1 base; bases outside gene matches: 7. Germline V gene sequence: CDR1 LGHNA, CDR2 YNFKEQ. This CDR3 region has 15 residues. This chain's CDR3 is CASSPLAGGSYEQYF. In nucleotides, the CDR3 is TGTGCCAGCAGCCCCCTGGCAGGGGGTTCCTACGAGCAGTACTTC.

The chain joins TRBV5-4 to TRBJ2-1, with D unclear. V gave up 2 bases and J gave up 2 bases, with 5 bases separating them. From germline, CDR1 is SGHNT and CDR2 YYREEE (reference sequence). CDR3 length equals 13 residues. CDR3 nucleotide sequence: TGTGCCAGCAGCTTCTGGGCCTACAATGAGCAGTTCTTC. It yields the protein CASSFWAYNEQFF.

The chain joins TRBV19 to TRBJ1-5; 10 positions agree with TRBD1. The CDR3 is made up of 15 amino acids. CDR1 and CDR2 from the germline V gene are LNHDA and SQIVND (reference sequence). Germline trimming cut 7 bases from V and 6 bases from J; bases unmatched to any gene: 9. This CDR3 reads CASTHDRGRPQPQHF. DNA of the CDR3: TGTGCCAGTACTCACGACAGGGGGCGACCTCAGCCCCAGCATTTT. Full variable domain (outside the CDR3, taken from reference TRBV19 and TRBJ1-5): DGGITQSPKYLFRKEGQNVTLSCEQNLNHDAMYWYRQDPGQGLRLIYYSQIVNDFQKGDIAEGYSVSREKKESFPLTVTSAQKNPTAFYLCASTHDRGRPQPQHFGDGTRLSIL.

This chain links TRBV9 with TRBJ2-1; D is uncertain. Germline values: CDR1 SGDLS, CDR2 YYNGEE. CDR3 length equals 18 residues. Trimming removed 3 bases at V and 1 base at J, with 20 bases between. CDR3 in DNA: TGTGCCAGCAGCGCCAACCCTAACCACCCAGGATCCTACAATGAGCAGTTCTTC. Protein sequence: CASSANPNHPGSYNEQFF.

The chain joins TRBV5-3 to TRBJ2-7; 12 nucleotides align to TRBD2. TRBV5-3 is an ORF, and what it does is uncertain. Trimming at V came to 1 base and at J to 3 bases, leaving 11 bases not matched to a gene. The CDR3 is 18 amino acids. The CDR3 region has the DNA TGTGCCAGAAGCTTGCATTGGTGTTCGACTAGCGGGAGCTACGAGCAGTACTTC. Translation: CARSLHWCSTSGSYEQYF.

This chain links TRBV28 with TRBJ2-7; D gene unclear. This CDR3 has 12 residues. Germline values: CDR1 MDHEN, CDR2 SYDVKM. Trimming left V 5 bases short and J 11 bases short, with 16 bases between. CDR3 in DNA: TGTGCCAGCAGTGCCAGCCGTATAAACAAGTACTTC. This codes for CASSASRINKYF.

This chain links TRBV11-2 with TRBJ1-5; D may be TRBD1 (5 bases). This CDR3 has 15 residues. Trimming removed 1 base from V and 5 bases from J, with 12 bases in between. Germline V CDR1 and CDR2: SGHAT, FQNNGV. Here the CDR3 DNA reads TGTGCCAGCAGCTTAGGTCCAGGGTCTCATCAGCCCCAGCATTTT. Its translation: CASSLGPGSHQPQHF.

This chain links TRBV5-1 with TRBJ2-5; D not resolved. There are 16 residues in the CDR3. V gave up 2 bases and J gave up 5 bases, with 19 bases separating them. Looked up from germline, CDR1 is SGHRS and CDR2 is YFSETQ. The chain's CDR3 is CASSFSSVQPLETQYF. DNA of the CDR3: TGCGCCAGCAGCTTTTCTTCGGTCCAACCTCTGGAGACCCAGTACTTC.

The chain links TRBV13 to TRBJ2-1; 8 bases match TRBD2. Germline CDR1 PRHDT, CDR2 FYEKMQ (reference sequence). This CDR3 is 16 amino acids long. J lost 5 bases, V lost 5 bases, and 11 bases had no gene match. The CDR3 DNA follows: TGTGCCAGCAGCCCCCCTTCGGCGGGAGGAAACAATGAGCAGTTCTTC. As protein: CASSPPSAGGNNEQFF.

The J gene is TRBJ2-3, the V gene TRBV4-1; 7 bases map to TRBD2. The junction had 8 bases not matched to a gene; V was cut back by 8 bases and J by 0 bases. Germline values: CDR1 MGHRA, CDR2 YSYEKL. This CDR3 is 15 amino acids long. CDR3: CASGDGEGSTDTQYF. CDR3 nucleotide sequence: TGCGCCAGCGGCGACGGGGAGGGCAGCACAGATACGCAGTATTTT.

Only one count was recorded for this clone. The genes are TRBV28 and TRBJ2-7; no firm D call. Germline CDR1 reads MDHEN; CDR2 reads SYDVKM. Trimming cost V 8 bases and J 4 bases, with 12 bases left between them. The CDR3 loop spans 12 amino acids. CDR3 in amino acids: CASSVLSYEQYF. Here the CDR3 DNA reads TGTGCCAGCTCAGTTTTATCGTACGAGCAGTACTTC.

The chain recombines TRBV29-1 with TRBJ2-1, with no clear D. Germline V gene sequence: CDR1 SQVTM, CDR2 ANQGSEA. Between the trimmed V and J ends, which lost 6 bases and 8 bases, there was a span of 8 bases. The CDR3 spans 10 residues. Written as DNA, the CDR3 is TGCAGCGTCCATGCACATGAGCAGTTCTTC. Translating it yields CSVHAHEQFF.

This chain links TRBV7-9 with TRBJ2-2; 10 nucleotides align to TRBD2. This CDR3 has 15 residues. Germline V CDR1 and CDR2: SEHNR, FQNEAQ (reference sequence). Trimming at V came to 4 bases and at J to 6 bases, leaving 5 bases not matched to a gene. As DNA, the CDR3 is TGTGCCAGCAGCTCTAGCGGGAGAGGCGCCGGGGAGCTGTTTTTT. This codes for CASSSSGRGAGELFF. The full variable domain, completed using reference TRBV7-9 and TRBJ2-2, is DTGVSQNPRHKITKRGQNVTFRCDPISEHNRLYWYRQTLGQGPEFLTYFQNEAQLEKSRLLSDRFSAERPKGSFSTLEIQRTEQGDSAMYLCASSSSGRGAGELFFGEGSRLTVL.